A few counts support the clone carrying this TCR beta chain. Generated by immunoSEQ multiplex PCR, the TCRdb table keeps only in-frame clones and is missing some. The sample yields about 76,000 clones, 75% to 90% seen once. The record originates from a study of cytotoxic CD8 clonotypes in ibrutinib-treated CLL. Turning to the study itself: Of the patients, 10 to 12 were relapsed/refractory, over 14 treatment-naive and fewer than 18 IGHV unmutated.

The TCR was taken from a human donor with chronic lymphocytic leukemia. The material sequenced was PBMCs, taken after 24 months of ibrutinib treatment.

CDR3 amino acids: CASSGGWGEQYF. CDR3 in DNA: TGTGCCAGCAGCGGCGGGTGGGGCGAGCAGTACTTC. V usage is TRBV5-6 and J usage is TRBJ2-7; possible D gene TRBD2, 5 bases. Germline lookup yields CDR1 SGHDT and CDR2 YYEEEE. The CDR3 covers 12 residues. With 4 bases removed from V and 6 bases from J, the gap between germline ends came to 11 bases.